This T cell receptor beta chain was profiled in a study of blood T cell repertoires in COVID-19. In the study overall: The cDNA or gDNA used as material had been derived from T cells, B-cell-depleted T cells, or PBMCs.

Assay: immunoSEQ multiplex PCR; the TCRdb copy retains only in-frame clones and omits some. The table has approximately 250,000 clones, 85% seen once. This CDR3 is built from 13 residues. The V gene's germline CDR1 is SGHAT and CDR2 FQNNGV. With 5 bases removed from V and 2 bases from J, the gap between germline ends came to 4 bases. V is TRBV11-2 and J is TRBJ1-6; D is undetermined. The source material was peripheral blood. The TCR originated in a middle-aged man with acute or convalescent COVID-19. The CDR3 nucleotides are TGTGCCAGCAGCCTACCCTATAATTCACCCCTCCACTTT. This sequence encodes CASSLPYNSPLHF.